These T cell receptor beta chains were read from a single sample in a study of OX40 agonist ivuxolimab in advanced cancers. Produced via immunoSEQ multiplex PCR; TCRdb's table is partial and in-frame only. This table has 77,000 or so clones, roughly 90% appearing once. Sequencing was performed on CD4+ or CD8+ T cells sorted from blood, taken in a trial of the OX40 agonist ivuxolimab. The receptor set was obtained from an adult with an advanced solid tumor such as melanoma, head and neck, liver or kidney cancer. Each CDR3 is given with its conserved first and last residue. Fields, in order: J gene, V gene, clone size, CDR3 protein. The listing skips clone size in some rows; elsewhere it reads once, few, many or a size class.

>TRBJ1-1|TRBV28|once
CASSSPQFEAFF
>TRBJ1-5|TRBV21-1|.
CASSKEKDRDGANQPQHF
>TRBJ2-7|TRBV20-1|.
CSAGSSYEQYF
>TRBJ2-3|TRBV6-1|once
CASSDLAGYADTQYF
>TRBJ1-2|TRBV12-5|.
CALLSNYGYTF
>TRBJ1-2|TRBV5-1|few
CAVRKTYGYTF
>TRBJ2-3|TRBV6-6|.
CATGNTQYF
>TRBJ2-2|TRBV9|.
CASTRDGGELFF
>TRBJ1-5|TRBV5-6|.
CASSFGQGHQPQHF
>TRBJ1-4|TRBV10-1|.
CASRGDSEKLFF
>TRBJ1-3|TRBV10-3|.
CAISGTLGNTIYF
>TRBJ1-1|TRBV5-1|once
CASSLEDPMNTEAFF
>TRBJ1-5|TRBV19|.
CASSPRRQGRSQPQHF
>TRBJ1-1|TRBV5-5|few
CASSFKRNTEAFF
>TRBJ1-3|TRBV23-1|once
CASSQSYGPGLSGNTIYF
>TRBJ2-7|TRBV5-5|.
CASSFAGAYEQYF
>TRBJ2-3|TRBV28|.
CASTLLLGLADTQYF
>TRBJ1-3|TRBV5-1|.
CASSFTGAGNTIYF
>TRBJ1-1|TRBV14|.
CASSRRGGPTEAFF
>TRBJ1-2|TRBV5-1|.
CASSHGMGTDGYTF
>TRBJ2-2|TRBV5-1|.
CASVRDSPITGELFF
>.|TRBV30|.
CAWSRQVEQYF
>TRBJ1-5|TRBV19|.
CASRSGGGFHQPQHF
>TRBJ2-7|TRBV4-1|.
CASSQEKRGGPNEQYF
>TRBJ2-6|TRBV5-1|.
CASSRANSGANVLTF
>TRBJ2-1|TRBV5-4|.
CASSRGQGAEVPRQFF
>TRBJ1-1|TRBV5-1|.
CASSLAWHQEAFF
>TRBJ1-6|TRBV6-1|.
CASSENSPLHF
>TRBJ2-7|TRBV29-1|.
CSVTPLAGGSYEQYF